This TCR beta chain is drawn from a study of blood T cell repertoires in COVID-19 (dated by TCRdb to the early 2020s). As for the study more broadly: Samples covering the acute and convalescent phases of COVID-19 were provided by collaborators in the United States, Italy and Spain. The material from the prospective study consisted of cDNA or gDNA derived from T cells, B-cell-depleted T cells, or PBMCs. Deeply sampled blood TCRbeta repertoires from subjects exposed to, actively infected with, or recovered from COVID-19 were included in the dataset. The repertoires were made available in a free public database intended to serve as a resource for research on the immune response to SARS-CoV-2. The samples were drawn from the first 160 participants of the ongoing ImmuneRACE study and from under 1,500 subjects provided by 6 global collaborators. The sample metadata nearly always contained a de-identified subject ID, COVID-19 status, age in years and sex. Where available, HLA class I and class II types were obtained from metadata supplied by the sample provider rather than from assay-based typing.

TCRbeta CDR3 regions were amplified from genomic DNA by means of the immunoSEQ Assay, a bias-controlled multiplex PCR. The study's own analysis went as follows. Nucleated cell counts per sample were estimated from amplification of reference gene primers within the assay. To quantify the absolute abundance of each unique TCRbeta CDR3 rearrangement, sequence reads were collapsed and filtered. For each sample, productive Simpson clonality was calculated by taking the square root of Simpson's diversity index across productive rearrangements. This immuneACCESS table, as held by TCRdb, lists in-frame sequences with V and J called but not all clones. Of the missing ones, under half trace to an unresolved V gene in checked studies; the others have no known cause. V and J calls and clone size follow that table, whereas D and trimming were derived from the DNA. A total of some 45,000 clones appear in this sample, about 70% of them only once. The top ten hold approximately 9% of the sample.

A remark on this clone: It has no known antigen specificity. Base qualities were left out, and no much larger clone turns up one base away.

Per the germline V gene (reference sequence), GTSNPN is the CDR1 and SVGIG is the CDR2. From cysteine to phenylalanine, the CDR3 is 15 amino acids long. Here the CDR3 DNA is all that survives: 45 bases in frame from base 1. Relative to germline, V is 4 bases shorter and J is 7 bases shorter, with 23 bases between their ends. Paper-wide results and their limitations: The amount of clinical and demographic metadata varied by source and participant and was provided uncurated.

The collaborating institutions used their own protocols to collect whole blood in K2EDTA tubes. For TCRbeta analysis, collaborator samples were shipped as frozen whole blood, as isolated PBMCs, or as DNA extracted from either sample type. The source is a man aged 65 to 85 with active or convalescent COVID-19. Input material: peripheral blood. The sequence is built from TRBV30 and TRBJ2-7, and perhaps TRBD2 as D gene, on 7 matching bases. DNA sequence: TGTGCCTGGAAGACCAGTCGGGGGGCGGTAGGGGAGCAGTACTTC. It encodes CAWKTSRGAVGEQYF. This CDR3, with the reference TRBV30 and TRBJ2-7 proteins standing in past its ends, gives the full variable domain SQTIHQWPATLVQPVGSPLSLECTVEGTSNPNLYWYRQAAGRGLQLLFYSVGIGQISSEVPQNLSASRPQDRQFILSSKKLLLSDSGFYLCAWKTSRGAVGEQYFGPGTRLTVT.